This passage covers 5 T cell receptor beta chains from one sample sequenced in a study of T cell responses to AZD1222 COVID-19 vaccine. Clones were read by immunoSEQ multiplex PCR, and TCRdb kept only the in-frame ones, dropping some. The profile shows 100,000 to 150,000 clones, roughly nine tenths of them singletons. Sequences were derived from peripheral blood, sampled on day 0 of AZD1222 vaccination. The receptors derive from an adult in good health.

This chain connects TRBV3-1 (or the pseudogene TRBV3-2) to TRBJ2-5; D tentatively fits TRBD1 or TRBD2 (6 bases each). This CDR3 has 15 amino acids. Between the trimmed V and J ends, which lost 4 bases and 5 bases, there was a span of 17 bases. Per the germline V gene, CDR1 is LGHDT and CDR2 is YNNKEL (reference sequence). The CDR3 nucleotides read TGTGCCAGCAGCCCCACGGGGGTAAGGGGGGAGACCCAGTACTTC. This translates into CASSPTGVRGETQYF.

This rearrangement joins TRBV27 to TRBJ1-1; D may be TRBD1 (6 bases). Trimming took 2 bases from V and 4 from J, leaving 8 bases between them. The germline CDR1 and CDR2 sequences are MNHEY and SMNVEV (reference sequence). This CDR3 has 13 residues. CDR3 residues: CASSLGQSTEAFF. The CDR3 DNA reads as TGTGCCAGCAGTTTAGGACAGAGCACTGAAGCTTTCTTT.

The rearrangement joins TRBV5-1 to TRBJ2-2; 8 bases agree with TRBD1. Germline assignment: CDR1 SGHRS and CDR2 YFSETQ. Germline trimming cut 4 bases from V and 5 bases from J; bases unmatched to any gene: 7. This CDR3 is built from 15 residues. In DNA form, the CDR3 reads TGCGCCAGCAGCGAGAGGACAGGGAGGACCGGGGAGCTGTTTTTT. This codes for CASSERTGRTGELFF.

The CDR3 here is CASSEEGRAYNSPLHF. The CDR3 DNA reads as TGCGCCAGCAGTGAGGAAGGGCGCGCCTATAATTCACCCCTCCACTTT. This chain links TRBV10-1 with TRBJ1-6; D not certain. CDR1 is WNHNN, CDR2 SYGVQD, per germline (reference sequence). V was pared by 2 bases and J by 2 bases, with 10 bases between. This CDR3 is built from 16 residues.

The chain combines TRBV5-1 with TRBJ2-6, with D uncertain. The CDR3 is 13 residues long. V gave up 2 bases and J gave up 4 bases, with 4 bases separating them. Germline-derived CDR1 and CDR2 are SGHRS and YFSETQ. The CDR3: CASSFGGANVLTF. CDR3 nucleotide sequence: TGCGCCAGCAGCTTCGGAGGGGCCAACGTCCTGACTTTC.